The clone carrying this T cell receptor beta chain was seen ten or more times. Its specificity is not known. TCRdb recomputed calls from the 5' RACE reads with MiXCR, one row per CDR3 protein. This sample has some 270,000 distinct CDR3 sequences; over 30% occur once, and the top ten carry around 4.2%. The sample comes from a study of CD8 T cells in ankylosing spondylitis. Points from the study as a whole: Disease-linked clones were reportedly significantly enriched in matched ankylosing spondylitis synovial fluid. Made up of eight or nine highly homologous variants, a TCR beta motif appeared characteristic of ankylosing spondylitis blood. Reports of some motif variants in reactive arthritis synovial fluid and blood predate this one.

CDR3 size: 16 residues. Germline CDR1 reads SGHTA; CDR2 reads FQGTGA. The trim removed 2 bases at V and 6 bases at J, leaving 6 bases unmatched. The gene calls are TRBV7-3 and TRBJ2-1; 11 bases fit TRBD2. The clonotype originates from a male donor with ankylosing spondylitis or in good health (not recorded which). Sequencing was performed on blood, either unsorted or a sorted T cell fraction (not recorded which). The CDR3 protein is CASSLGTSGGRNEQFF. The CDR3 bases are TGTGCCAGCAGCTTAGGTACTAGCGGGGGCCGCAATGAGCAGTTCTTC.